This is a list of T cell receptor beta chains from one sample in a study of beta chain features in type 1 diabetes. Clones were read by immunoSEQ multiplex PCR, and TCRdb kept only the in-frame ones, dropping some. The profile shows around 690,000 clones, 12% of them singletons. The sequenced sample consisted of naive CD4+ T cells from blood. These receptors came from a man younger than 40 with type 1 diabetes. Both conserved end residues are trimmed from each CDR3.

TRBJ2-1 | TRBV4-2 | ASSLSSGDEQF
TRBJ2-7 | TRBV5-4 | ASSSDGTYEQY
TRBJ1-6 | TRBV15 | ATSRGGVRNNSPLH
TRBJ1-2 | TRBV5-6 | ASSPGTGNYGYT
TRBJ2-1 | TRBV7-9 | ASSLGTSFYNEQF
TRBJ1-2 | TRBV14 | ASSQDGRGVGYT
TRBJ1-2 | TRBV15 | ATSRDYDSGYGYT
TRBJ2-1 | TRBV6-6 | ASSPAERGYNEQF
TRBJ1-4 | TRBV19 | ASREGEKLF
TRBJ2-7 | TRBV7-8 | ASSSGRVREQY